This record covers a single TCR beta chain. There are 14 residues in the CDR3. Looked up from germline, CDR1 is ENHRY and CDR2 is SYGVKD. The V end lost 5 bases, the J end lost 6 bases, and 11 bases lay between the germline ends. This record belongs to a study of control samples from healthy donors and cancer patients. TCRdb's table, derived via immunoSEQ multiplex PCR, lists solely in-frame clones and lacks some. Here the sample spans 170,000 or so clones, more than 85% being singletons. This sequence was found in a woman aged 40 to 55 in good health. The sample was blood. The chain has TRBV10-3 and TRBJ1-6, with D uncertain. The CDR3, as DNA: TGTGCCATCAGTCGGGAGTCTGGTAATTCACCCCTCCACTTT. Amino acid sequence: CAISRESGNSPLHF.